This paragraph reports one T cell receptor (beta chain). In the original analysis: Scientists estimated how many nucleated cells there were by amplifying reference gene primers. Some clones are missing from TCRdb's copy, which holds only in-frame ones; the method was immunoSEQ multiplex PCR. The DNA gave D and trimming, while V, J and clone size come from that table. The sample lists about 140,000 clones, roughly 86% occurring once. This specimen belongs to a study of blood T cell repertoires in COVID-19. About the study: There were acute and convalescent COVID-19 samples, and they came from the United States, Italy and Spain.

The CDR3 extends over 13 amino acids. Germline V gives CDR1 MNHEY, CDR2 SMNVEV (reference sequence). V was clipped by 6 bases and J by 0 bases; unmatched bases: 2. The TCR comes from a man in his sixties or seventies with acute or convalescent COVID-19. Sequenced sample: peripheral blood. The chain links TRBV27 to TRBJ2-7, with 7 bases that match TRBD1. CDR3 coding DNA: TGTGCCAGCAGCGGGACAGTCTCCTACGAGCAGTACTTC. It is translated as CASSGTVSYEQYF.